These 23 T cell receptor beta chains came from one sample sequenced in a study of human T cells and chemical hapten exposure (dated by TCRdb to about 2021). Library generation was performed with RACE. The data were produced on a NextSeq 500. TCRdb reprocessed the public reads (quality trimming at Q25 with fastp, clone calling with MiXCR) and kept in-frame beta chains. Rows with a matching CDR3 protein are joined into one entry that keeps the most common DNA and genes. The sample has about 120,000 distinct CDR3 sequences on record, around an eighth of them singletons. Clones ranked in the top ten supply around 2.8% of the sample. What the time point label conveys for this sample: pre-sensitization, week 0. The intended sense of this specimen's treatment or condition label: therapeutic diphenylcyclopropenone sensitization with weekly scalp DPC. The material sequenced was whole blood, taken in connection with sensitization to the hapten diphenylcyclopropenone (DPC). These receptor sequences come from a woman under 30 with alopecia areata. Some clones in this sample may be carry-over from other donors' samples.

Worth noting for this clonotype: A much larger clone lies a single base off, so this may be a read error. This sequence joins TRBV11-2 and TRBJ2-5; D possibly corresponds to TRBD1 (5 bases). Germline V lookup: CDR1 SGHAT, CDR2 FQNNGV. This CDR3 region has 15 residues. Written as DNA, the CDR3 is TGTGCCAGCAACTTAGATGGGGCAGAGCGAGAGACCCAGTACTTC. The encoded protein is CASNLDGAERETQYF. Full variable domain (rest looked up from reference TRBV11-2 and TRBJ2-5): EAGVAQSPRYKIIEKRQSVAFWCNPISGHATLYWYQQILGQGPKLLIQFQNNGVVDDSQLPKDRFSAERLKGVDSTLKIQPAKLEDSAVYLCASNLDGAERETQYFGPGTRLLVL.

The chain couples TRBV29-1 to TRBJ2-1; 12 bases align to TRBD2. V shed 6 bases and J 9 bases; nucleotides not matched to a gene: 12. Per the germline V gene, CDR1 is SQVTM and CDR2 is ANQGSEA. The CDR3 extends over 15 amino acids. The CDR3 reads CSVRRTSGVKVEQFF. As DNA, the CDR3 is TGCAGCGTCCGGCGGACTAGCGGGGTTAAGGTTGAGCAGTTCTTC.

At least ten counts were recorded for this clonotype. V and J are TRBV6-2 or TRBV6-3 and TRBJ1-5, with no clear D. CDR3 length: 15 amino acids. V was cut by 0 bases and J by 1 base, with 7 bases left in between. Germline assignment: CDR1 MNHEY and CDR2 SVGEGT. DNA of the CDR3: TGTGCCAGCAGTTACTCGTTGCGGAGCAATCAGCCCCAGCATTTT. This sequence encodes CASSYSLRSNQPQHF.

This clonotype has more than one count but fewer than ten. This chain links TRBV20-1 with TRBJ2-1; 11 bases line up with TRBD2. The CDR3 is 16 residues long. Per the germline V gene, CDR1 is DFQATT and CDR2 is SNEGSKA (reference sequence). V shed 3 bases and J 3 bases; nucleotides not matched to a gene: 7. The CDR3 DNA reads TGCAGTGCTAGTAAACTAGCGGGGGACCTCTACAATGAGCAGTTCTTC. This encodes CSASKLAGDLYNEQFF.

This clonotype occurred many times. The chain recombines TRBV5-4 with TRBJ2-1; TRBD2 agrees at 9 bases. V lost 0 bases, J lost 4 bases, and 5 bases stayed unmatched. Per the germline V gene, CDR1 is SGHNT and CDR2 is YYREEE (reference sequence). The length of the CDR3 is 16 residues. Written as DNA, the CDR3 is TGTGCCAGCAGCTTGGCCGGGCTAGCGGGGTACAATGAGCAGTTCTTC. This gives the protein CASSLAGLAGYNEQFF.

This clonotype was recorded a few times. The genes are TRBV10-1 and TRBJ1-1; D is perhaps TRBD1 (5 bases). CDR3 length: 18 residues. Trimming cost V 3 bases and J 0 bases, with 20 bases left between them. Germline CDR1 WNHNN, CDR2 SYGVQD (reference sequence). The DNA of the CDR3 is TGCGCCAGCAGTGACCGCAGGTCCCATGGGGGGATGAACACTGAAGCTTTCTTT. As protein: CASSDRRSHGGMNTEAFF.

The rearrangement uses TRBV5-5 and TRBJ2-1, with D unclear. V was trimmed by 1 base and J by 5 bases, leaving 7 bases between them. CDR3 length: 13 residues. Germline CDR1 SGHKS, CDR2 YYEKEE (reference sequence). The DNA for the CDR3 is TGTGCCAGCAGCTTGTCGTCAGACAATGAGCAGTTCTTC. Translated: CASSLSSDNEQFF. Filled out from reference TRBV5-5 and TRBJ2-1, the complete variable domain reads DAGVTQSPTHLIKTRGQQVTLRCSPISGHKSVSWYQQVLGQGPQFIFQYYEKEERGRGNFPDRFSARQFPNYSSELNVNALLLGDSALYLCASSLSSDNEQFFGPGTRLTVL.

This clonotype was seen a few times. This chain connects TRBV18 to TRBJ1-4, with TRBD1 identical over 7 bases. The CDR3 totals 17 residues. Germline trimming cut 2 bases from V and 0 bases from J; bases unmatched to any gene: 6. The germline CDR1 and CDR2 sequences are KGHSH and LQKENI. CDR3 residues: CASSPRTGDPTNEKLFF. CDR3 in DNA: TGTGCCAGCTCACCAAGAACAGGGGATCCAACTAATGAAAAACTGTTTTTT.

The CDR3 reads CSVRRGPLNYGYTF. The CDR3 DNA sequence: TGCAGTGTTCGGCGGGGACCTCTAAACTATGGCTACACCTTC. The chain couples TRBV20-1 to TRBJ1-2; perhaps TRBD1 as D (5 bases). Trimming removed 7 bases from V and 2 bases from J, with 17 bases in between. The CDR3 has 14 amino acids. In germline, CDR1 is DFQATT, CDR2 SNEGSKA (reference sequence).

This chain uses TRBV12-3 or TRBV12-4 with TRBJ2-1, with 9 nucleotides matching TRBD2. This CDR3 is built from 13 residues. V dropped 6 bases and J dropped 6; count of bases not matched to a gene: 3. The CDR3 coding sequence is TGTGCCAGCAGGAATAGCGGGGGCAATGAGCAGTTCTTC. Encoded protein: CASRNSGGNEQFF.

V gene TRBV4-3 combines with J gene TRBJ2-7; D may be TRBD1 or TRBD2 (5 bases each). V gave up 0 bases and J gave up 1 base, with 10 bases separating them. The germline gives CDR1 LGHNA, CDR2 YSLEER. The CDR3 has 15 amino acids. Here the CDR3 reads CASSQDRGQSYEQYF. In DNA, the CDR3 is TGCGCCAGCAGCCAAGACCGGGGCCAATCCTACGAGCAGTACTTC.

This clonotype was counted many times. The chain combines TRBV5-1 with TRBJ2-1; tentative D call: TRBD1 (6 bases). The V gene's germline CDR1 is SGHRS and CDR2 YFSETQ. V was cut by 2 bases and J by 9 bases, with 12 bases left in between. This CDR3 has 13 amino acids. Here the CDR3 DNA reads TGCGCCAGCAGCTTTACAGGGACGCTTGAGCAGTTCTTC. Translated: CASSFTGTLEQFF. The full variable domain, rest sourced from reference TRBV5-1 and TRBJ2-1, is KAGVTQTPRYLIKTRGQQVTLSCSPISGHRSVSWYQQTPGQGLQFLFEYFSETQRNKGNFPGRFSGRQFSNSRSEMNVSTLELGDSALYLCASSFTGTLEQFFGPGTRLTVL.

V and J are TRBV5-6 and TRBJ1-4; TRBD1 might be the D (6 bases). Trimming removed 3 bases from V and 7 bases from J, with 10 bases in between. The CDR3 covers 13 residues. The germline V gene has CDR1 SGHDT and CDR2 YYEEEE. CDR3 DNA: TGTGCCAGCAGCTCACAGGGACTTGAAAAACTGTTTTTT. Translated, it gives CASSSQGLEKLFF. The full variable domain, rest sourced from reference TRBV5-6 and TRBJ1-4, is DAGVTQSPTHLIKTRGQQVTLRCSPKSGHDTVSWYQQALGQGPQFIFQYYEEEERQRGNFPDRFSGHQFPNYSSELNVNALLLGDSALYLCASSSQGLEKLFFGSGTQLSVL.

The rearrangement joins TRBV4-2 to TRBJ1-2, with TRBD1 matching over 8 bases. CDR3 length equals 14 residues. The trim removed 4 bases at V and 9 bases at J, leaving 10 bases unmatched. CDR1 LGHNA and CDR2 YNFKEQ come from the germline V gene. CDR3 DNA: TGTGCCAGCAGCCCTGAAGGACAGGGTATAAGCTACACCTTC. This encodes CASSPEGQGISYTF.

Ten or more counts support this clonotype. The CDR3 spells CAWSEGDVRLYYGYTF. CDR3 nucleotide sequence: TGTGCCTGGAGCGAAGGGGACGTCAGACTATACTATGGCTACACCTTC. The rearrangement joins TRBV30 to TRBJ1-2; D possibly corresponds to TRBD1 (5 bases). CDR3 length equals 16 residues. Trimming removed 3 bases from V and 3 bases from J, with 20 bases in between. CDR1 is GTSNPN, CDR2 SVGIG, per germline (reference sequence).

In this sample, this clonotype turned up a few times. The chain carries TRBV3-1 and TRBJ1-2; D possibly corresponds to TRBD1 (6 bases). Trimming removed 4 bases at V and 4 bases at J, with 22 bases between. Germline V gene data show CDR1 as LGHDT and CDR2 as YNNKEL (reference sequence). The CDR3 consists of 17 residues. The CDR3: CASSPGTSHQAAYGYTF. The CDR3 DNA reads as TGTGCCAGCAGCCCTGGGACATCACACCAAGCCGCCTATGGCTACACCTTC.

The gene calls are TRBV7-2 and TRBJ2-3, with D perhaps matching TRBD1 or TRBD2 (5 bases each). V lost 5 bases, J lost 1 base, and 16 bases lay in between. The germline V gene has CDR1 SGHTA and CDR2 FQGNSA. The CDR3 runs to 16 residues. The CDR3 bases are TGTGCCAGCAGCCTCACGACGGGACGTCGCACAGATACGCAGTATTTT. Its translation: CASSLTTGRRTDTQYF. The variable domain in full, completed from reference TRBV7-2 and TRBJ2-3, reads GAGVSQSPSNKVTEKGKDVELRCDPISGHTALYWYRQSLGQGLEFLIYFQGNSAPDKSGLPSDRFSAERTGGSVSTLTIQRTQQEDSAVYLCASSLTTGRRTDTQYFGPGTRLTVL.

The CDR3: CASKNINTGELFF. Written as DNA, the CDR3 is TGTGCCAGCAAGAACATAAACACCGGGGAGCTGTTTTTT. This sequence joins TRBV6-5 and TRBJ2-2; unclear D gene. CDR1 MNHEY and CDR2 SVGAGI come from the germline V gene. V lost 7 bases to trimming and J lost 2 bases, with 8 bases between them. The CDR3 is made up of 13 amino acids.

The genes are TRBV28 and TRBJ1-1; D possibly corresponds to TRBD1 (5 bases). CDR3 length equals 14 residues. Germline V lookup: CDR1 MDHEN, CDR2 SYDVKM. The V gene lost 1 base and the J gene lost 4 bases, with 10 bases spanning the gap. The CDR3 sequence is CASSLYRDGTEAFF. The CDR3 DNA is TGTGCCAGCAGTTTATATAGGGACGGCACTGAAGCTTTCTTT.

This clonotype was detected ten times or more. This chain connects TRBV7-6 to TRBJ1-1, with D possibly matching TRBD1 (6 bases). Trimming stripped 1 base from V and 4 bases from J, with 7 bases between. The CDR3 is 13 amino acids. Germline lookup yields CDR1 SGHVS and CDR2 FNYEAQ. CDR3 amino acids: CASSLGGGTEAFF. The CDR3 bases are TGTGCCAGCAGCTTAGGAGGGGGCACTGAAGCTTTCTTT.

The chain carries TRBV11-2 and TRBJ1-2, with 10 bases that match TRBD1. The CDR3 is 14 amino acids. The V gene end was trimmed by 6 bases and the J gene end by 6 bases; junction bases not matched to a gene: 7. CDR1 is SGHAT, CDR2 FQNNGV, per germline. DNA for the CDR3: TGTGCCAGCAGTCAGCCGGGACAGGGGAATGGCTACACCTTC. Translated, it gives CASSQPGQGNGYTF.

This chain links TRBV7-9 with TRBJ2-2, with D possibly TRBD2 on 6 matching bases. There are 18 residues in the CDR3. Germline loops: CDR1 SEHNR, CDR2 FQNEAQ (reference sequence). Trimming stripped 5 bases from V and 0 bases from J, with 19 bases between. CDR3 DNA: TGTGCCAGCAGCCCCCGCCGGTCTAGCGCCACGAACACCGGGGAGCTGTTTTTT. Protein product: CASSPRRSSATNTGELFF.

This chain joins TRBV27 and TRBJ1-2; TRBD1 matches at 8 bases. Germline loops: CDR1 MNHEY, CDR2 SMNVEV (reference sequence). This CDR3 spans 15 amino acids. The V segment lost 4 bases and the J segment 3 bases; nucleotides outside the gene matches: 7. CDR3 amino acids: CASSSGTGLDYGYTF. CDR3 nucleotides: TGTGCCAGCAGTTCCGGGACAGGCCTAGACTATGGCTACACCTTC.